This T cell receptor (beta chain) was sequenced in a study of neoadjuvant anti-PD-1 for oral cavity cancer. About the study: Patients without progression received a fourth nivolumab dose around day 43, then surgical resection on days 50-56.

Assay used: immunoSEQ multiplex PCR; TCRdb lists only in-frame clones, some missing. Here the sample spans some 7,100 clones, around 60% being singletons. Looked up from germline, CDR1 is SGDLS and CDR2 is YYNGEE. The ends lost 4 bases at V and 3 bases at J; junction bases unmatched: 8. CDR3 size: 16 residues. Patients were newly diagnosed with stage II-IVA oral cavity squamous cell carcinoma without prior systemic or radiation treatment. The sequencing here drew on tumor tissue, taken before nivolumab (anti-PD-1) treatment. The receptor was isolated from a person between 40 and 85 years old with oral cavity squamous cell carcinoma. This chain uses TRBV9 with TRBJ2-1; 9 bases fit TRBD2. The CDR3: CASSLLTSGRYNEQFF. Here the CDR3 DNA reads TGTGCCAGCAGCTTGCTGACTAGCGGACGCTACAATGAGCAGTTCTTC.